This TCR beta chain originates from a study of T cell responses to AZD1222 COVID-19 vaccine. TCRdb keeps only in-frame clones here, not all; method: immunoSEQ multiplex PCR. Here the sample spans approximately 82,000 clones, roughly 84% being singletons. The germline gives CDR1 MGHRA, CDR2 YSYEKL. There are 15 residues in the CDR3. V was trimmed by 2 bases and J by 0 bases, leaving 10 bases between them. The rearrangement uses TRBV4-1 and TRBJ1-1, with D perhaps TRBD1 (5 bases). Sequenced material: peripheral blood, taken on day 0 of AZD1222 vaccination. The sequence came from an adult in good health. The CDR3 protein is CASSQSDTLNTEAFF. The CDR3 coding sequence is TGCGCCAGCAGCCAATCGGACACCTTGAACACTGAAGCTTTCTTT.